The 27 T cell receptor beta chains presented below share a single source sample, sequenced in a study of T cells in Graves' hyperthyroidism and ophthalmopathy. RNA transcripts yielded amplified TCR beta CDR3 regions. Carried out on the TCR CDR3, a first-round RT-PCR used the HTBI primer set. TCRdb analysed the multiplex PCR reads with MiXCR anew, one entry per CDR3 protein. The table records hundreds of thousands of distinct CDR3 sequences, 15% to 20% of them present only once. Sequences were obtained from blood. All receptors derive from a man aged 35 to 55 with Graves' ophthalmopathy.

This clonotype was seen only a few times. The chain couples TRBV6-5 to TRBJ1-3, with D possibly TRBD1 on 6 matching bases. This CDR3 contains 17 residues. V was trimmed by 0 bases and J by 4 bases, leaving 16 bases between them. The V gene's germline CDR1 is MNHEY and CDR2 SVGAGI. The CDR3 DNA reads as TGTGCCAGCAGTTACTCGGGAACAGGGTCAACGGGAAACACCATATATTTT. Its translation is CASSYSGTGSTGNTIYF.

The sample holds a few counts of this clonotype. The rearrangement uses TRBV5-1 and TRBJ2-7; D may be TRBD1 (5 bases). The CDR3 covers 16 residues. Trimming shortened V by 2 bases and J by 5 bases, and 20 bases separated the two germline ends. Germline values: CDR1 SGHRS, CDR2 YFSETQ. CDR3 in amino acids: CASSFDGRVNSDEQYF. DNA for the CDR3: TGCGCCAGCAGCTTTGATGGCAGGGTGAATTCTGACGAGCAGTACTTC.

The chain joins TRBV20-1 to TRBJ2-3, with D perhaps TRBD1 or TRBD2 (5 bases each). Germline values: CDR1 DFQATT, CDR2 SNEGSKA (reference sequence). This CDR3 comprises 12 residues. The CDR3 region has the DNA TGCAGCGTAGGGACCACCACAGATACGCAGTATTTT. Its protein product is CSVGTTTDTQYF.

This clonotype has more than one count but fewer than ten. The CDR3 here is CSAGTGLNTGELFF. The CDR3 region has the DNA TGCAGTGCCGGTACGGGGTTAAACACCGGGGAGCTGTTTTTT. The V call is TRBV20-1, the J call TRBJ2-2; TRBD2 is a possible D gene (5 bases). Germline CDR1 reads DFQATT; CDR2 reads SNEGSKA (reference sequence). The length of the CDR3 is 14 residues. V shed 6 bases and J shed 2 bases, with 13 bases lying between them.

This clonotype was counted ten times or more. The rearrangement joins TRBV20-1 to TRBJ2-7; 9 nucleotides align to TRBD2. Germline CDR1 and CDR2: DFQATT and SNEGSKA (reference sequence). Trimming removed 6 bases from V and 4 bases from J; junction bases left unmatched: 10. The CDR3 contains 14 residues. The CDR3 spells CSASIAGAEYEQYF. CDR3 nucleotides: TGCAGTGCATCCATAGCGGGGGCCGAGTACGAGCAGTACTTC.

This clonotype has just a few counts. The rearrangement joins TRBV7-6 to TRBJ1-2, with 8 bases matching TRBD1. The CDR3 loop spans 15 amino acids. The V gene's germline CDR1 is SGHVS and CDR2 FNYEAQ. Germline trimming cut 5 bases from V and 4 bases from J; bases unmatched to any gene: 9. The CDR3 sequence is CASSHWDRTLYGYTF. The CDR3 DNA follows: TGTGCCAGCAGCCATTGGGACAGGACCCTCTATGGCTACACCTTC.

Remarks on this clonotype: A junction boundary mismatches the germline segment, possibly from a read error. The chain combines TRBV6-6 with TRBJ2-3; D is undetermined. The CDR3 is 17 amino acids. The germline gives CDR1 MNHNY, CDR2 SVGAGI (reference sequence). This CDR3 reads CASSYSVPRDGTDTQYF. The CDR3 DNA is TGTGCCAGCAGCTACTCCGTGCCCCGAGACGGCACAGATACGCAGTATTTT.

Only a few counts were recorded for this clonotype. The CDR3: CASSPAGQLYEQYF. CDR3 bases: TGTGCCAGCAGCCCCGCGGGACAATTATACGAGCAGTACTTC. The chain combines TRBV6-1 with TRBJ2-7; D tentatively reads TRBD1 or TRBD2 (6 bases each). V lost 6 bases and J 4 bases, leaving 16 bases between the germline ends. Germline CDR1 and CDR2: MNHNS and SASEGT. The CDR3 covers 14 residues.

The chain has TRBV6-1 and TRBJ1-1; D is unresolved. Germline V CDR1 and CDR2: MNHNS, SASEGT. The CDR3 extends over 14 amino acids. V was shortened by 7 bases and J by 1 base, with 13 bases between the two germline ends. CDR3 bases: TGTGCCAGCAAAGCCGGGCCAGCGAACACTGAAGCTTTCTTT. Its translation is CASKAGPANTEAFF.

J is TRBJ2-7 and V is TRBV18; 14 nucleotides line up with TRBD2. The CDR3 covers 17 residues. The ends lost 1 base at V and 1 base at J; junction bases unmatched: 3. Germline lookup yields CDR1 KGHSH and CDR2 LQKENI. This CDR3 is CASSPRGLAGGSYEQYF. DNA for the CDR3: TGTGCCAGCTCACCACGCGGACTAGCGGGGGGATCCTACGAGCAGTACTTC.

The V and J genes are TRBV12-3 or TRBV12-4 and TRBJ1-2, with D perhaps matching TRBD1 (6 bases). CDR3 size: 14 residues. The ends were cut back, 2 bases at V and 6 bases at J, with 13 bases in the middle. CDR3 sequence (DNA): TGTGCCAGCAGTTTACGCCGGCAGGGGAATGGCTACACCTTC. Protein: CASSLRRQGNGYTF.

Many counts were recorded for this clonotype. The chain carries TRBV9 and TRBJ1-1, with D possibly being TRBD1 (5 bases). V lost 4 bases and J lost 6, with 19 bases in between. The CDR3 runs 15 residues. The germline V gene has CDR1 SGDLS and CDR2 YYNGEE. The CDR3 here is CASSPGPGLGAEAFF. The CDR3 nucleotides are TGTGCCAGCAGCCCCGGTCCGGGGCTCGGCGCTGAAGCTTTCTTT.

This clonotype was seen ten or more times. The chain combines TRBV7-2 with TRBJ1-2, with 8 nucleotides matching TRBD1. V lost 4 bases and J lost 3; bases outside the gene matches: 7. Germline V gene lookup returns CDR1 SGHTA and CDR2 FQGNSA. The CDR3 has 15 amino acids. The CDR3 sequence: CASSSPPDRDYGYTF. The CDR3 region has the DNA TGTGCCAGCAGCTCCCCCCCGGACAGGGACTATGGCTACACCTTC.

Here the CDR3 reads CATRRRRDTGELFF. The CDR3, as DNA: TGTGCCACCCGGAGACGGCGGGATACCGGGGAGCTGTTTTTT. The J gene is TRBJ2-2, the V gene TRBV6-1; a possible D gene is TRBD2 (6 bases). This CDR3 spans 14 amino acids. The V end lost 10 bases, the J end lost 5 bases, and 17 bases lay between the germline ends. Germline-derived CDR1 and CDR2 are MNHNS and SASEGT.

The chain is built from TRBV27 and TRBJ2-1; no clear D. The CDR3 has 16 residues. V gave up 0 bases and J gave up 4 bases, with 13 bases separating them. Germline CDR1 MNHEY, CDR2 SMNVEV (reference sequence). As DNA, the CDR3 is TGTGCCAGCAGTTTATCATCTCGAATTTCGTACAATGAGCAGTTCTTC. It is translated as CASSLSSRISYNEQFF.

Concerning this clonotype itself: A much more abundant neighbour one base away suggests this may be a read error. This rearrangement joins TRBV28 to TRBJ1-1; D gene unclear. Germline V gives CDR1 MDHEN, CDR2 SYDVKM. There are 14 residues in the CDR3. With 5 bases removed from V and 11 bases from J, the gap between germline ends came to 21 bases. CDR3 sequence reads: CASSNGGIGVDAFF. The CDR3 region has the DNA TGTGCCAGCAGTAATGGTGGAATCGGCGTTGACGCTTTCTTT.

CDR3 loop: CASSLVAGSAHEQYF. In DNA form, the CDR3 reads TGTGCCAGCAGCCTAGTAGCGGGAAGTGCCCACGAGCAGTACTTC. V gene TRBV5-5 combines with J gene TRBJ2-7, with 8 bases matching TRBD2. CDR3 length: 15 amino acids. Trimming removed 4 bases from V and 5 bases from J; junction bases left unmatched: 11. Germline V gene sequence: CDR1 SGHKS, CDR2 YYEKEE (reference sequence).

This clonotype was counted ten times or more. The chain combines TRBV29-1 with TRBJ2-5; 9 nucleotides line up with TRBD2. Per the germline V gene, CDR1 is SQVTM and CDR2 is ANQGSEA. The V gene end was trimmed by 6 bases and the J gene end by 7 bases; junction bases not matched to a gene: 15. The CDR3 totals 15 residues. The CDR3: CSVLSGGATGGTQYF. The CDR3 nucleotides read TGCAGCGTACTTAGCGGGGGCGCAACCGGAGGGACCCAGTACTTC.

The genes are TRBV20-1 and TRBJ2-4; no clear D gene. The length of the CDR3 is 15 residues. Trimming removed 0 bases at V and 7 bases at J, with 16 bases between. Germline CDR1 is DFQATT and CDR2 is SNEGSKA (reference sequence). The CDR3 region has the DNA TGCAGTGCTAGAGATACCCGAGGAGTCGGGAACATTCAGTACTTC. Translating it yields CSARDTRGVGNIQYF.

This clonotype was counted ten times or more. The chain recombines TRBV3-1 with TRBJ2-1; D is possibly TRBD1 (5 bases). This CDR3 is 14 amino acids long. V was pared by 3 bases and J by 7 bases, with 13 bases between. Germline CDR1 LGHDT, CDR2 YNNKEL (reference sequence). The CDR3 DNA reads TGTGCCAGCAGCCAGAGACAGCTTTTGAATGAGCAGTTCTTC. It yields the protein CASSQRQLLNEQFF.

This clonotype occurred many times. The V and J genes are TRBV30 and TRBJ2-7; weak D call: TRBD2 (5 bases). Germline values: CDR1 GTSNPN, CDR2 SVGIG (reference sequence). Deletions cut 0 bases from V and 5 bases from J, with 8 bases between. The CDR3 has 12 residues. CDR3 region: CAWSVLGNEQYF. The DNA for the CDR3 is TGTGCCTGGAGTGTACTAGGTAACGAGCAGTACTTC.

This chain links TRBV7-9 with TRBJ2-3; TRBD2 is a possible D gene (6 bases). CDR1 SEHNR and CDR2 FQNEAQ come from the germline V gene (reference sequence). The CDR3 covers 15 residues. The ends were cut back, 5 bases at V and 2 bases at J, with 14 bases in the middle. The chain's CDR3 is CASSQGGGTTDTQYF. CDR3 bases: TGTGCCAGCAGCCAGGGTGGGGGGACCACAGATACGCAGTATTTT.

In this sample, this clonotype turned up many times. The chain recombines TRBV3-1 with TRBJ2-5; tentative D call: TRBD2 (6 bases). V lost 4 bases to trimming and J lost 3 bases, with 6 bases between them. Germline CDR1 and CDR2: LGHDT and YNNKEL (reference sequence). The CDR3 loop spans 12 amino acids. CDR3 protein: CASSLAEETQYF. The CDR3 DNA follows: TGTGCCAGCAGCCTAGCGGAAGAGACCCAGTACTTC.

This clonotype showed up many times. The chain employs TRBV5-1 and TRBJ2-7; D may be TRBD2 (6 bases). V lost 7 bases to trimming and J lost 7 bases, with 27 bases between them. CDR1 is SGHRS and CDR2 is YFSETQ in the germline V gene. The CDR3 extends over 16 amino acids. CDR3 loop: CASAKGAGLGEGEQYF. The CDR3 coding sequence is TGCGCCAGCGCTAAGGGAGCGGGCCTGGGCGAGGGTGAGCAGTACTTC.

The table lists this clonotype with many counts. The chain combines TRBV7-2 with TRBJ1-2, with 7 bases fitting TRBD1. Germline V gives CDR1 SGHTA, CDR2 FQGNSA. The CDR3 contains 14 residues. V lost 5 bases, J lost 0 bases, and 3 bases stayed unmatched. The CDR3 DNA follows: TGTGCCAGCAGCCCAGGGACAGCTAACTATGGCTACACCTTC. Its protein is CASSPGTANYGYTF.

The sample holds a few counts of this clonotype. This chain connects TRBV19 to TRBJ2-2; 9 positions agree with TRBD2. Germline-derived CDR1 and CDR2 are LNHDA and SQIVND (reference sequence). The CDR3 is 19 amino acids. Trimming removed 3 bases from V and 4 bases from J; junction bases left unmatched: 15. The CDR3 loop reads CASSIRAGGPPGSTGELFF. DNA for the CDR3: TGTGCCAGTAGTATCAGAGCGGGAGGCCCCCCGGGGAGCACCGGGGAGCTGTTTTTT.

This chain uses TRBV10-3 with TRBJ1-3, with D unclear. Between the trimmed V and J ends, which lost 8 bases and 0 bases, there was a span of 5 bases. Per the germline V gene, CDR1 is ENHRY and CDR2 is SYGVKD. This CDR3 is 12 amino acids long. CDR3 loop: CAIQSSGNTIYF. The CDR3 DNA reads TGTGCCATCCAAAGCTCTGGAAACACCATATATTTT.